This T cell receptor beta chain was observed in a study of blood T cell repertoires in COVID-19. The CDR3 extends over 17 amino acids. Germline values: CDR1 SGHVS, CDR2 FQNEAQ. J gave up 0 bases and V 6 bases, and 7 bases lay outside the gene matches. In assigning cohorts, the study relied on participant-reported clinical history. Sequenced by immunoSEQ multiplex PCR; TCRdb stores in-frame clones only, minus some. This table holds some 400,000 clones, 85% to 90% found once. The chain links TRBV7-8 to TRBJ2-3; 12 bases align to TRBD2. The sequencing input was PBMCs or T cells enriched from blood (not recorded which). The clonotype was recovered from a man between 25 and 39 years old who had recovered from COVID-19. Here the CDR3 reads CASRIQGLAGSTDTQYF. The CDR3, as DNA: TGTGCCAGCAGGATACAAGGACTAGCGGGAAGCACAGATACGCAGTATTTT.